This TCR beta chain was recorded in a study of blood T cell repertoires in COVID-19 (dated by TCRdb to the early 2020s). Turning to the overall study: The collaborator samples originated in the United States, Italy and Spain and spanned the acute and convalescent phases of COVID-19. The material from the prospective study consisted of cDNA or gDNA derived from T cells, B-cell-depleted T cells, or PBMCs. The dataset comprised deeply sampled blood TCRbeta repertoires from subjects exposed to, actively infected with, or recovered from COVID-19. A freely available public database, intended as a resource for researchers studying the immune response to SARS-CoV-2, is where the repertoires were released. The samples were drawn from the first 160 participants of the ongoing ImmuneRACE study and from roughly 1,300 subjects provided by 6 global collaborators. Nearly every sample came with metadata listing a de-identified subject ID, COVID-19 status, age in years and sex. HLA class I and class II types, where available, came from metadata supplied by the sample provider rather than from assay-based typing. Results the study describes overall, beyond this receptor: Clinical and demographic metadata were provided uncurated, with the amount varying by source and participant.

Comments on this clone: Its antigen specificity is not known. No much larger clonotype is one base removed from it; base qualities were not supplied.

The CDR3 starts with the cysteine, ends with the phenylalanine, and has 16 residues. Only the CDR3 portion is preserved as DNA: 48 bases, with reading frame beginning at the first base. The germline V gene provides CDR1 MNHEY and CDR2 SVGEGT. V is cut back by 4 bases and J by 2 bases, with 5 bases in the junction unmatched. The collaborating institutions used their own protocols to collect whole blood in K2EDTA tubes. For TCRbeta analysis, collaborators shipped samples in one of three forms: frozen whole blood, isolated PBMCs, or DNA extracted from either of those sample types. TCRbeta CDR3 regions were amplified from genomic DNA using the immunoSEQ Assay, a bias-controlled multiplex PCR. In the source study's methods: The number of nucleated cells in each sample was estimated from the amplification of reference gene primers within the assay. To quantify the absolute abundance of each unique TCRbeta CDR3 rearrangement, sequence reads were collapsed and filtered. Productive Simpson clonality was computed per sample as the square root of Simpson's diversity index over productive rearrangements. TCRdb mirrors the immuneACCESS table, restricted to in-frame sequences. Some clones are absent from its copies; in checked studies, under half trace to an unresolved V gene, and the reason for the others is unknown. V and J calls and clone size follow that table, whereas D and trimming were derived from the DNA. Recorded for this sample are more than 100,000 clones; around 88% of them occurred a single time. 0.88% of the sample lies in the top ten.

This receptor was taken from a woman aged 45-60 years with active or convalescent COVID-19. The chain uses TRBV6-2 or TRBV6-3 and TRBJ2-5, with 12 bases in between that match TRBD2. The specimen sequenced was peripheral blood. At the DNA level, the sequence is TGTGCCAGCAGTTCCCCCGGACTAGCGGGACAAGAGACCCAGTACTTC. It translates to CASSSPGLAGQETQYF.